A single sample is the source of the 18 T cell receptor beta chains below, sequenced in a study of T cells in Graves' hyperthyroidism and ophthalmopathy (dated by TCRdb to the late 2010s). Receptors were amplified or captured by multiplex PCR. Instrument used: Illumina HiSeq 2000. The TCR beta CDR3 regions were amplified from RNA transcripts. The TCR CDR3 was subjected to a first round of RT-PCR using the HTBI primer set and the Qiagen OneStep RT-PCR kit. TCRdb cleaned the public reads at Q25 with fastp, built clones with MiXCR and kept in-frame beta chains. Entries are consolidated by CDR3 protein sequence, retaining the most common genes and DNA. The sample includes some 350,000 distinct CDR3 sequences, with 20% to 25% observed a single time. The ten largest account for more than 60% of the sample. Sample: blood. The origin of the receptors is a man aged 50 to 60 with Graves' hyperthyroidism.

This clonotype has a handful of counts. The rearrangement joins TRBV28 to TRBJ2-5, with D perhaps being TRBD1 or TRBD2 (5 bases each). CDR3 length: 14 residues. The V end was cut by 3 bases, the J end by 2 bases, with 10 bases between. Germline CDR1 MDHEN, CDR2 SYDVKM. Written as DNA, the CDR3 is TGTGCCAGCAGTTTTTTGGGGGATCAAGAGACCCAGTACTTC. Translated, it gives CASSFLGDQETQYF.

As to this clonotype: A much larger clonotype is one base distant, so this may be a read error. The chain is built from TRBV12-3 or TRBV12-4 and TRBJ2-1; 11 bases fit TRBD2. This CDR3 has 14 amino acids. CDR3 in DNA: TGTGTCAGCAGTTTAGGAAGACTAGCGGGAAGGCAGTTCTTC. Protein: CVSSLGRLAGRQFF.

This clonotype was detected a few times. The V gene is TRBV30, the J gene TRBJ1-2; D perhaps matches TRBD1 (6 bases). V shed 8 bases and J shed 4 bases, with 20 bases lying between them. The germline V gene has CDR1 GTSNPN and CDR2 SVGIG (reference sequence). This CDR3 has 14 residues. CDR3 nucleotide sequence: TGTGCCCGGAACAGGGCGATGGGGAGCTATGGCTACACCTTC. Translation gives CARNRAMGSYGYTF.

This clonotype was recorded a few times. No DNA is shown, since the ends of the CDR3 on it are uncertain; the CDR3 is the one TCRdb lists. The V call is TRBV5-1, the J call TRBJ1-2; TRBD1 is the table's D call, not checked against the DNA. Including both end residues, the CDR3 is 15 amino acids long. Germline V gives CDR1 SGHRS, CDR2 YFSETQ. CDR3 sequence: CASSFGPGQGDGYTF.

The chain employs TRBV28 and TRBJ1-5; tentative D call: TRBD1 (6 bases). From germline, CDR1 is MDHEN and CDR2 SYDVKM. CDR3 size: 16 residues. Deletions cut 7 bases from V and 3 bases from J, with 19 bases between. This chain's CDR3 is CASKRRGEGDNQPQHF. DNA for the CDR3: TGTGCCAGCAAACGTCGCGGGGAGGGGGACAATCAGCCCCAGCATTTT.

This clonotype was seen more than once but under ten times. The J gene is TRBJ2-7, the V gene TRBV6-1, with D unresolved. The CDR3 loop spans 13 amino acids. Trimming left V 1 base short and J 3 bases short, with 7 bases between. Germline V gene sequence: CDR1 MNHNS, CDR2 SASEGT. The CDR3 spells CASSEGHYYEQYF. The CDR3 coding sequence is TGTGCCAGCAGTGAAGGTCACTACTACGAGCAGTACTTC.

This chain joins TRBV6-2 or TRBV6-3 and TRBJ2-5, with D maybe TRBD2 (7 bases). Germline-derived CDR1 and CDR2 are MNHEY and SVGEGT. This CDR3 has 14 residues. V dropped 0 bases and J dropped 5 bases, with 10 bases sitting between them. CDR3: CASSYSGGGETQYF. The DNA for the CDR3 is TGTGCCAGCAGTTACTCGGGAGGGGGGGAGACCCAGTACTTC.

CDR3 nucleotides: TGTGCCAGCAGCGCGGGGAGGGGGTTCACGAACACCGGGGAGCTGTTTTTT. Amino acids: CASSAGRGFTNTGELFF. This chain joins TRBV27 and TRBJ2-2; a weak D match, TRBD2 (7 bases). CDR3 size: 17 residues. Trimming took off 6 bases at V and 0 bases at J, with 17 bases between the two ends. CDR1 is MNHEY and CDR2 is SMNVEV in the germline V gene (reference sequence).

The chain is built from TRBV7-3 and TRBJ1-1; TRBD1 might be the D (6 bases). The V and J ends lost 5 bases and 4 bases respectively, with 14 bases between them. Germline V lookup: CDR1 SGHTA, CDR2 FQGTGA. The CDR3 has 14 residues. CDR3 amino acids: CASSPGGGLTEAFF. Here the CDR3 DNA reads TGTGCCAGCAGCCCCGGGGGGGGGCTCACTGAAGCTTTCTTT.

This clonotype was seen a few times. The chain joins TRBV9 to TRBJ2-7, with 9 nucleotides matching TRBD2. The junction had 10 bases not matched to a gene; V was cut back by 4 bases and J by 5 bases. The CDR3 has 15 residues. CDR1 and CDR2 from the germline V gene are SGDLS and YYNGEE. This chain's CDR3 is CASSPLPSGMNEQYF. The CDR3 DNA is TGTGCCAGCAGCCCCCTACCTAGCGGGATGAACGAGCAGTACTTC. The whole variable domain, filled in from reference TRBV9 and TRBJ2-7, reads DSGVTQTPKHLITATGQRVTLRCSPRSGDLSVYWYQQSLDQGLQFLIQYYNGEERAKGNILERFSAQQFPDLHSELNLSSLELGDSALYFCASSPLPSGMNEQYFGPGTRLTVT.

This clonotype was seen only a few times. The rearrangement links TRBV7-9 to TRBJ2-2; 10 bases map to TRBD1. Looked up from germline, CDR1 is SEHNR and CDR2 is FQNEAQ (reference sequence). After removal of 0 bases from V and 2 bases from J, the junction contained 12 bases not matched to a gene. This CDR3 has 20 residues. The chain's CDR3 is CASSLAPGQGSGINTGELFF. The CDR3 DNA follows: TGTGCCAGCAGCTTAGCCCCGGGACAGGGGAGTGGAATAAACACCGGGGAGCTGTTTTTT.

CDR3 residues: CASRTPGLTDTQYF. The CDR3 bases are TGTGCCAGCAGAACACCGGGACTCACAGATACGCAGTATTTT. V usage is TRBV14 and J usage is TRBJ2-3; perhaps TRBD2 as D (6 bases). The length of the CDR3 is 14 residues. The germline CDR1 and CDR2 sequences are SGHDN and FVKESK. V lost 6 bases, J lost 2 bases, and 12 bases lay in between.

There are many counts of this clonotype. The chain is built from TRBV11-2 and TRBJ2-7, with D perhaps TRBD1 (5 bases). The germline gives CDR1 SGHAT, CDR2 FQNNGV. V lost 2 bases and J lost 9, with 14 bases in between. The CDR3 consists of 13 residues. The CDR3 DNA reads as TGTGCCAGCAGCTTACCGGATCTTGGGGCGCAGTACTTC. Amino acid sequence: CASSLPDLGAQYF.

This clonotype was detected many times. This chain links TRBV20-1 with TRBJ1-2; D gene uncertain. This CDR3 comprises 13 residues. CDR1 and CDR2 from the germline V gene are DFQATT and SNEGSKA (reference sequence). The germline V and J ends were trimmed by 0 bases and 4 bases, with 9 bases remaining between them. CDR3 bases: TGCAGTGCTAGAGACGCTAGGTCCTATGGCTACACCTTC. Amino acid sequence: CSARDARSYGYTF.

This clonotype was found many times. The chain links TRBV12-3 or TRBV12-4 to TRBJ2-5; TRBD1 is a possible D gene (5 bases). This CDR3 is 15 amino acids long. V was clipped by 7 bases and J by 5 bases, with 20 bases between them. The CDR3 reads CASTPLQGAVETQYF. Here the CDR3 DNA reads TGTGCCAGCACCCCACTCCAAGGGGCTGTGGAGACCCAGTACTTC.

This clonotype has ten or more counts. The V call is TRBV6-1, the J call TRBJ2-3, with TRBD2 identical over 8 bases. This CDR3 is built from 14 residues. V was pared by 6 bases and J by 4 bases, with 6 bases of the junction left unmatched. Germline V gene sequence: CDR1 MNHNS, CDR2 SASEGT. The chain's CDR3 is CASRVTSGADTQYF. The CDR3 DNA reads as TGTGCCAGCAGAGTAACTAGCGGCGCAGATACGCAGTATTTT.

This clonotype showed up just a few times. The rearrangement joins TRBV28 to TRBJ2-3; D is possibly TRBD1 (5 bases). V dropped 6 bases and J dropped 4 bases, with 11 bases sitting between them. The CDR3 sequence is 13 residues long. Germline V gives CDR1 MDHEN, CDR2 SYDVKM. The CDR3 here is CASSIVRADTQYF. The CDR3 DNA is TGTGCCAGCAGCATAGTCAGGGCAGATACGCAGTATTTT.

The J gene is TRBJ1-5, the V gene TRBV18; 7 nucleotides align to TRBD1. Germline CDR1 is KGHSH and CDR2 is LQKENI. This CDR3 has 13 residues. V was pared by 5 bases and J by 7 bases, with 5 bases of the junction left unmatched. The CDR3 nucleotides read TGTGCCAGCTCAAGGGACAGACAACAGCCCCAGCATTTT. Translation gives CASSRDRQQPQHF.